Listed below are T cell receptor beta chains from one sample, sequenced in a study of regulatory and conventional T cells in breast cancer. Each CDR3 protein gets one entry after TCRdb re-called the PCR reads with MiXCR. Counted here are 1,200 to 1,500 distinct CDR3 sequences, 50% to 80% occurring once; the ten biggest clones make up 4% to 6%. Sequencing was carried out using regulatory T cells from blood. Every receptor here comes from a female donor in good health. The CDR3 runs from the conserved cysteine through the conserved F or W. D genes are given only for firm matches. A clone size is listed for some rows: how often the clone was seen (once, few, many), or a class if it is expanded.

clone_size j_call v_call cdr3_length d_call cdr3_aa cdr3_nt
. TRBJ2-1 TRBV7-8 15 . CASSLEGSSYNEQFF TGTGCCAGCAGCTTAGAAGGGAGCTCCTACAATGAGCAGTTCTTC
. TRBJ1-6 TRBV6-1 15 TRBD1 CASSGQGARNSPLHF TGTGCCAGCAGTGGACAGGGGGCGCGTAATTCACCCCTCCACTTT
. TRBJ1-1 TRBV7-9 14 TRBD1 CASSLGPNRGEAFF TGTGCCAGCAGCTTGGGTCCGAACAGGGGAGAAGCTTTCTTT
. TRBJ1-6 TRBV20-1 15 TRBD1 CSARDPTGASSPLHF TGCAGTGCTAGAGATCCTACAGGGGCGAGTTCACCCCTCCACTTT
. TRBJ1-3 TRBV29-1 14 . CSVLNWGSGNTIYF TGCAGCGTCTTGAACTGGGGCTCTGGAAACACCATATATTTT
few TRBJ2-7 TRBV10-3 16 TRBD1 CAISPPPGTGAYEQYF TGTGCCATCAGCCCGCCCCCGGGGACAGGGGCCTACGAGCAGTACTTC
. TRBJ1-1 TRBV6-1 14 TRBD1 CASSEARGLDEAFF TGTGCCAGCAGTGAAGCCAGGGGGCTGGATGAAGCTTTCTTT
. TRBJ2-5 TRBV6-2/TRBV6-3 11 . CASRDQETQYF TGTGCCAGCAGAGATCAAGAGACCCAGTACTTC
. TRBJ2-1 TRBV27 14 . CASSRRTGGNEQFF TGTGCCAGCAGTCGGAGAACAGGAGGTAATGAGCAGTTCTTC
. TRBJ2-3 TRBV7-8 16 . CASSLGTGLPTDTQYF TGTGCCAGCAGCCTGGGGACGGGACTCCCCACAGATACGCAGTATTTT
. TRBJ2-5 TRBV11-2 14 . CASSLGSGRETQYF TGTGCCAGCAGCTTAGGTAGCGGTCGGGAGACCCAGTACTTC
. TRBJ2-7 TRBV10-2 13 TRBD2 CASRASGPAEQYF TGCGCCAGCAGGGCTAGCGGGCCGGCCGAGCAGTACTTC
once TRBJ2-3 TRBV7-9 11 . CASSTRDTQYF TGTGCCAGCAGCACCCGTGATACGCAGTATTTT
few TRBJ2-3 TRBV20-1 11 TRBD2 CSAAASGTQYF TGCAGTGCCGCGGCTAGCGGGACGCAGTATTTT
. TRBJ1-1 TRBV5-5 15 TRBD1 CASSFAGGLGTEAFF TGTGCCAGCAGCTTTGCAGGGGGCTTGGGCACTGAAGCTTTCTTT
. TRBJ1-5 TRBV6-2/TRBV6-3 14 . CASSSGFSNQPQHF TGTGCCAGCAGCTCAGGGTTTAGCAATCAGCCCCAGCATTTT
. TRBJ1-5 TRBV5-1 14 . CASSLGSYNQPQHF TGCGCCAGCAGCTTGGGCAGTTACAATCAGCCCCAGCATTTT
. TRBJ1-6 TRBV7-2 16 . CASSPMGSRTNSPLHF TGTGCCAGCAGCCCCATGGGGAGCCGCACCAATTCACCCCTCCACTTT
once TRBJ1-1 TRBV7-3 15 . CASSLTSLTDTEAFF TGTGCCAGCAGCTTAACGTCTCTTACGGACACTGAAGCTTTCTTT
few TRBJ1-5 TRBV29-1 13 . CSVVTGYDQPQHF TGCAGCGTTGTGACAGGTTACGATCAGCCCCAGCATTTT
. TRBJ1-3 TRBV7-2 14 . CASSLAGPGNTIYF TGTGCCAGCAGCTTAGCAGGTCCCGGAAACACCATATATTTT
. TRBJ1-2 TRBV4-1 14 TRBD1 CASSRDDRDYGYTF TGCGCCAGCAGCCGAGACGACAGGGACTATGGCTACACCTTC
. TRBJ2-2 TRBV9 17 . CASSVDKGWRDTGELFF TGTGCCAGCAGCGTAGATAAGGGTTGGCGGGACACCGGGGAGCTGTTTTTT
. TRBJ1-2 TRBV4-2 17 . CASSQARSGRGAYGYTF TGTGCCAGCAGCCAGGCGAGGAGCGGACGGGGGGCTTATGGCTACACCTTC
. TRBJ2-7 TRBV7-8 14 . CASSLVGSAYEQYF TGTGCCAGCAGCTTAGTCGGGAGTGCCTACGAGCAGTACTTC
few TRBJ2-3 TRBV3-1 13 TRBD2 CASSQDLAGAQYF TGTGCCAGCAGCCAAGATCTAGCGGGAGCGCAGTATTTT
few TRBJ2-5 TRBV7-2 16 . CASSLRGSRRQETQYF TGTGCCAGCAGCTTACGGGGGTCAAGGCGCCAAGAGACCCAGTACTTC
. TRBJ1-2 TRBV29-1 12 . CSVLSQDYGYTF TGCAGCGTCCTAAGCCAGGACTATGGCTACACCTTC
few TRBJ2-3 TRBV6-1 14 . CASSLLIRTDTQYF TGTGCCAGCAGCCTGTTGATTCGAACAGATACGCAGTATTTT
. TRBJ2-1 TRBV20-1 11 . CSASLPPEQFF TGCAGTGCTAGCCTCCCCCCGGAGCAGTTCTTC
. TRBJ1-5 TRBV6-6 19 . CASSSYPGGSGGVNQPQHF TGTGCCAGCAGTTCATATCCGGGCGGGAGCGGCGGGGTAAATCAGCCCCAGCATTTT
. TRBJ1-5 TRBV4-3 15 TRBD1 CASSQDWGQNQPQHF TGCGCCAGCAGCCAAGATTGGGGACAGAATCAGCCCCAGCATTTT
few TRBJ2-1 TRBV5-1 14 TRBD1 CASSLEQGVYEQFF TGCGCCAGCAGCTTGGAGCAGGGGGTTTATGAGCAGTTCTTC
once TRBJ2-7 TRBV29-1 15 TRBD2 CSVESHSGGSYEQYF TGCAGCGTTGAATCTCATAGCGGGGGCTCCTACGAGCAGTACTTC
. TRBJ2-3 TRBV6-5 13 . CASRHDGLDTQYF TGTGCCAGCAGACACGACGGTTTAGATACGCAGTATTTT
once TRBJ1-6 TRBV12-5 14 TRBD1 CASGTTGGDSPLHF TGTGCTAGTGGTACGACAGGGGGCGATTCACCCCTCCACTTT
. TRBJ1-4 TRBV2 13 . CASLTETNEKLFF TGTGCCAGCTTGACAGAGACTAATGAAAAACTGTTTTTT
. TRBJ2-4 TRBV6-6 11 . CASSSQNIQYF TGTGCCAGCAGTTCCCAAAACATTCAGTACTTC
. TRBJ2-5 TRBV5-1 14 . CASRRRQSQETQYF TGCGCCAGCAGGCGTCGGCAGTCCCAAGAGACCCAGTACTTC
. TRBJ1-1 TRBV6-5 13 . CASSRKGWTEAFF TGTGCCAGCAGCCGGAAGGGGTGGACTGAAGCTTTCTTT
. TRBJ2-7 TRBV10-3 12 . CAISGEGGEQYF TGTGCCATCAGTGGAGAGGGTGGCGAGCAGTACTTC
. TRBJ2-5 TRBV7-2 14 . CASSLTAGIETQYF TGTGCCAGCAGCTTAACGGCGGGGATTGAGACCCAGTACTTC
. TRBJ2-3 TRBV29-1 16 TRBD1 CSVAGRDRGSTDTQYF TGCAGCGTTGCAGGCCGGGACAGGGGATCGACAGATACGCAGTATTTT
. TRBJ2-5 TRBV20-1 12 . CSASARQETQYF TGCAGTGCTAGCGCCAGGCAAGAGACCCAGTACTTC
. TRBJ1-6 TRBV5-1 14 . CASSLGALDSPLHF TGCGCCAGCAGCTTGGGGGCGCTTGATTCACCCCTCCACTTT
. TRBJ2-1 TRBV28 19 TRBD2 CASSLWRGLAGEGYNEQFF TGTGCCAGCAGTTTATGGAGAGGGCTAGCGGGAGAGGGGTACAATGAGCAGTTCTTC
. TRBJ1-2 TRBV20-1 14 . CSARDLSTHYGYTF TGCAGTGCCCGGGATCTCTCCACCCATTATGGCTACACCTTC
. TRBJ1-5 TRBV15 15 . CATSREEGTYEPQHF TGTGCCACCAGCAGAGAGGAAGGGACCTATGAGCCCCAGCATTTT
. TRBJ1-2 TRBV11-2 15 . CASSPNRGRDYGYTF TGTGCCAGCAGCCCGAACCGGGGGAGGGACTATGGCTACACCTTC
. TRBJ1-5 TRBV6-6 16 . CASSLLIRVLNQPQHF TGTGCCAGCAGCCTACTCATCCGGGTCCTTAATCAGCCCCAGCATTTT
. TRBJ2-3 TRBV28 14 TRBD2 CASSLAGHTDTQYF TGTGCCAGCAGTCTAGCGGGACACACAGATACGCAGTATTTT
. TRBJ1-5 TRBV12-3/TRBV12-4 13 . CASSGTLVQPQHF TGTGCCAGCAGCGGGACCCTCGTTCAGCCCCAGCATTTT
. TRBJ2-5 TRBV10-3 15 . CAISEPRDGQETQYF TGTGCCATCAGTGAGCCCCGGGACGGTCAAGAGACCCAGTACTTC
. TRBJ2-5 TRBV4-1 13 . CASSQDPGTTQYF TGCGCCAGCAGCCAGGACCCCGGGACAACCCAGTACTTC
few TRBJ2-6 TRBV7-2 17 TRBD1 CASSLDRGRSGANVLTF TGTGCCAGCAGCCTCGACAGGGGCCGCTCTGGGGCCAACGTCCTGACTTTC
. TRBJ2-2 TRBV29-1 17 TRBD1 CSATHTGQGAYTGELFF TGCAGCGCTACGCATACGGGACAGGGGGCATACACCGGGGAGCTGTTTTTT
. TRBJ2-2 TRBV2 13 . CASRGRAVGELFF TGTGCCAGCAGAGGCAGGGCGGTCGGGGAGCTGTTTTTT